One sample yielded the 22 T cell receptor beta chains listed below, sequenced in a study of blood T cell repertoires in COVID-19. Produced via immunoSEQ multiplex PCR; TCRdb's table is partial and in-frame only. The repertoire holds about 200,000 clones, with roughly 84% as singletons. Specimen: peripheral blood. These receptors originate from a woman of 80 years or more with acute or convalescent COVID-19.

The rearrangement links TRBV5-4 to TRBJ1-3; no clear D. Trimming removed 0 bases at V and 0 bases at J, with 4 bases between. The CDR3 covers 14 residues. Germline assignment: CDR1 SGHNT and CDR2 YYREEE (reference sequence). The CDR3 loop is CASSLAGSGNTIYF. The CDR3 DNA reads as TGTGCCAGCAGCTTGGCAGGCTCTGGAAACACCATATATTTT. The whole variable domain, remainder taken from reference TRBV5-4 and TRBJ1-3, is ETGVTQSPTHLIKTRGQQVTLRCSSQSGHNTVSWYQQALGQGPQFIFQYYREEENGRGNFPPRFSGLQFPNYSSELNVNALELDDSALYLCASSLAGSGNTIYFGEGSWLTVV.

The chain couples TRBV19 to TRBJ1-1; D unclear. The CDR3 is 15 residues long. Trimming stripped 2 bases from V and 4 bases from J, with 14 bases between. The germline V gene encodes CDR1 LNHDA and CDR2 SQIVND (reference sequence). The CDR3 sequence is CASSISEGWGTEAFF. CDR3 bases: TGTGCCAGTAGTATATCTGAGGGATGGGGCACTGAAGCTTTCTTT.

The chain links TRBV6-2 or TRBV6-3 to TRBJ2-7; 7 nucleotides align to TRBD2. The CDR3 contains 15 residues. J was trimmed by 6 bases and V by 0 bases; bases with no gene match: 8. Germline V gene data show CDR1 as MNHEY and CDR2 as SVGEGT. The CDR3 sequence: CASSYSRERSGEQYF. CDR3 nucleotides: TGTGCCAGCAGTTACTCGCGGGAGAGATCGGGCGAGCAGTACTTC.

V and J are TRBV19 and TRBJ1-2, with TRBD1 matching over 7 bases. V lost 9 bases, J lost 4 bases, and 5 bases stayed unmatched. This CDR3 has 12 residues. Looked up from germline, CDR1 is LNHDA and CDR2 is SQIVND (reference sequence). The CDR3 region has the DNA TGTGCCAGCAGAGGGGACAGCTATGGCTACACCTTC. Translation: CASRGDSYGYTF.

This rearrangement joins TRBV9 to TRBJ2-3; possible D gene TRBD2, 5 bases. The CDR3 runs to 13 residues. V was cut by 3 bases and J by 4 bases, with 9 bases left in between. Germline V gives CDR1 SGDLS, CDR2 YYNGEE. In DNA, the CDR3 is TGTGCCAGCAGCGCCGCGGGTGCAGATACGCAGTATTTT. Its translation is CASSAAGADTQYF.

This sequence joins TRBV7-2 and TRBJ2-1; TRBD2 agrees at 7 bases. The CDR3 spans 15 residues. The germline V gene has CDR1 SGHTA and CDR2 FQGNSA. The V segment lost 5 bases and the J segment 4 bases; nucleotides outside the gene matches: 8. CDR3 in amino acids: CASSVSSGPYNEQFF. The CDR3 region has the DNA TGTGCCAGCAGCGTCTCTAGCGGTCCGTACAATGAGCAGTTCTTC. Supplemented by reference TRBV7-2 and TRBJ2-1, the full variable domain reads GAGVSQSPSNKVTEKGKDVELRCDPISGHTALYWYRQSLGQGLEFLIYFQGNSAPDKSGLPSDRFSAERTGGSVSTLTIQRTQQEDSAVYLCASSVSSGPYNEQFFGPGTRLTVL.

This clone was found once. The rearrangement links TRBV28 to TRBJ2-6; 7 bases are a match to TRBD2. CDR3 length equals 16 residues. Trimming cost V 4 bases and J 1 base; bases outside gene matches: 4. The germline V gene encodes CDR1 MDHEN and CDR2 SYDVKM. This CDR3 reads CASSSWGGSGANVLTF. In DNA form, the CDR3 reads TGTGCCAGCAGTTCATGGGGGGGTTCTGGGGCCAACGTCCTGACTTTC. Using reference TRBV28 and TRBJ2-6 for the parts outside the CDR3, the full variable domain is DVKVTQSSRYLVKRTGEKVFLECVQDMDHENMFWYRQDPGLGLRLIYFSYDVKMKEKGDIPEGYSVSREKKERFSLILESASTNQTSMYLCASSSWGGSGANVLTFGAGSRLTVL.

The gene calls are TRBV3-1 (or the pseudogene TRBV3-2) and TRBJ1-4, with a weak D call TRBD1 (6 bases). The CDR3 covers 16 residues. Germline V CDR1 and CDR2: LGHDT, YNNKEL (reference sequence). Deletions cut 2 bases from V and 12 bases from J, with 22 bases between. CDR3 bases: TGTGCCAGCAGCCAATATGGGGGGGGGCCCACCGAGGAACTGTTTTTT. It yields the protein CASSQYGGGPTEELFF.

This clone was counted a single time. The chain links TRBV5-1 to TRBJ2-1; TRBD1 matches 9 bases. Per germline, CDR1 SGHRS and CDR2 YFSETQ. The V gene end was trimmed by 5 bases and the J gene end by 5 bases; junction bases not matched to a gene: 2. This CDR3 has 13 amino acids. Written as DNA, the CDR3 is TGCGCCAGCAGGACAGGGGGAAACAATGAGCAGTTCTTC. This gives the protein CASRTGGNNEQFF.

J is TRBJ2-1 and V is TRBV9; 12 positions agree with TRBD2. Germline V gives CDR1 SGDLS, CDR2 YYNGEE. V shed 0 bases, J shed 9 bases, and the junction held 4 bases outside the gene matches. The CDR3 runs to 15 residues. The CDR3 sequence is CASSVGTSGRIEQFF. As DNA, the CDR3 is TGTGCCAGCAGCGTAGGAACTAGCGGGAGGATTGAGCAGTTCTTC.

The rearrangement uses TRBV7-9 and TRBJ2-5; 8 bases are shared with TRBD1. This CDR3 is built from 14 residues. V lost 1 base, J lost 3 bases, and 1 base stayed unmatched. The V gene's germline CDR1 is SEHNR and CDR2 FQNEAQ (reference sequence). CDR3 amino acids: CASSLGTGKETQYF. CDR3 coding DNA: TGTGCCAGCAGCTTAGGGACAGGGAAAGAGACCCAGTACTTC.

The rearrangement links TRBV20-1 to TRBJ1-5; unclear D gene. The V gene's germline CDR1 is DFQATT and CDR2 SNEGSKA (reference sequence). Deletions cut 3 bases from V and 6 bases from J, with 6 bases between. CDR3 size: 11 residues. CDR3 region: CSASLGQPQHF. Here the CDR3 DNA reads TGCAGTGCTAGTCTAGGTCAGCCCCAGCATTTT.

The rearrangement joins TRBV6-9 to TRBJ2-7, with 10 nucleotides matching TRBD1. The CDR3 is made up of 14 amino acids. After removal of 6 bases from V and 4 bases from J, the junction contained 6 bases not matched to a gene. CDR1 and CDR2 (germline): MNHGY, SVAAGI. The CDR3 DNA sequence: TGTGCCAGCAGGTCCGGGACAGGGGTGTACGAGCAGTACTTC. The encoded protein is CASRSGTGVYEQYF.

This clone was observed a single time. The rearrangement links TRBV18 to TRBJ1-5; D remains ambiguous. The CDR3 is made up of 15 amino acids. The germline V and J ends were trimmed by 2 bases and 2 bases, with 10 bases remaining between them. Looked up from germline, CDR1 is KGHSH and CDR2 is LQKENI. The CDR3 coding sequence is TGTGCCAGCTCACCATCGCAGGCCCGCAATCAGCCCCAGCATTTT. This gives the protein CASSPSQARNQPQHF.

The rearrangement joins TRBV9 to TRBJ2-3; D is unclear. This CDR3 spans 14 amino acids. The V and J ends lost 7 bases and 6 bases respectively, with 18 bases between them. Looked up from germline, CDR1 is SGDLS and CDR2 is YYNGEE. CDR3 protein: CASPPSQSLDTQYF. CDR3 DNA: TGTGCCAGCCCCCCTAGTCAATCTTTGGATACGCAGTATTTT.

The chain employs TRBV19 and TRBJ2-4, with 7 positions matching TRBD2. Losses at the gene ends were 0 bases for V and 4 bases for J; bases not matched to a gene: 9. This CDR3 is 17 amino acids long. Germline V gene data show CDR1 as LNHDA and CDR2 as SQIVND (reference sequence). As DNA, the CDR3 is TGTGCCAGTAGTATAGAACCTTTGTGGGGGGGGAAAAACATTCAGTACTTC. As protein: CASSIEPLWGGKNIQYF. The variable domain in full, completed from reference TRBV19 and TRBJ2-4, reads DGGITQSPKYLFRKEGQNVTLSCEQNLNHDAMYWYRQDPGQGLRLIYYSQIVNDFQKGDIAEGYSVSREKKESFPLTVTSAQKNPTAFYLCASSIEPLWGGKNIQYFGAGTRLSVL.

The rearrangement joins TRBV7-2 to TRBJ1-1; D may be TRBD1 (5 bases). Germline assignment: CDR1 SGHTA and CDR2 FQGNSA. There are 12 residues in the CDR3. V was cut by 5 bases and J by 7 bases, with 11 bases left in between. CDR3 in amino acids: CASSIRDDEAFF. CDR3 DNA sequence: TGTGCCAGCAGCATCAGGGATGATGAAGCTTTCTTT.

The chain recombines TRBV2 with TRBJ2-1; tentative D call: TRBD1 (6 bases). The CDR3 is made up of 13 amino acids. Germline V gene sequence: CDR1 SNHLY, CDR2 FYNNEI. V was trimmed by 4 bases and J by 10 bases, leaving 14 bases between them. CDR3 sequence (DNA): TGTGCCAGCAGTGCCGCCCCAGGGGCCGAGCAGTTCTTC. The encoded protein is CASSAAPGAEQFF.

V and J are TRBV28 and TRBJ2-1; TRBD2 matches 10 bases. Unmatched junction bases numbered 9, after V lost 5 bases and J lost 8 bases. The CDR3 runs to 15 residues. Germline V gene lookup returns CDR1 MDHEN and CDR2 SYDVKM. CDR3 DNA: TGTGCCAGCAGTCCCCCCAGCGGGAGGGCCTATGAGCAGTTCTTC. This gives the protein CASSPPSGRAYEQFF.

The chain has TRBV4-3 and TRBJ2-1; the D is unclear. CDR3 length: 16 residues. V lost 0 bases, J lost 0 bases, and 9 bases lay in between. From germline, CDR1 is LGHNA and CDR2 YSLEER. The CDR3 sequence: CASSQEENFSYNEQFF. The DNA of the CDR3 is TGCGCCAGCAGCCAAGAAGAGAACTTCTCCTACAATGAGCAGTTCTTC.

The chain is built from TRBV5-4 and TRBJ1-6; a weak D match, TRBD1 (5 bases). This CDR3 region has 14 residues. Germline CDR1 is SGHNT and CDR2 is YYREEE (reference sequence). The V end was cut by 0 bases, the J end by 8 bases, with 9 bases between. CDR3 residues: CASSLGPGDSPLHF. In DNA form, the CDR3 reads TGTGCCAGCAGCTTGGGACCGGGGGATTCACCCCTCCACTTT.

The CDR3 here is CASGLFTGTGVTEAFF. CDR3 nucleotide sequence: TGTGCTAGTGGTTTGTTCACCGGGACAGGAGTCACTGAAGCTTTCTTT. This chain joins TRBV12-5 and TRBJ1-1; 8 bases align to TRBD1. Trimming at V came to 2 bases and at J to 4 bases, leaving 9 bases not matched to a gene. CDR1 is LGHNT and CDR2 is FRNRAP in the germline V gene. The CDR3 runs 16 residues. The full variable domain, rest sourced from reference TRBV12-5 and TRBJ1-1, is DARVTQTPRHKVTEMGQEVTMRCQPILGHNTVFWYRQTMMQGLELLAYFRNRAPLDDSGMPKDRFSAEMPDATLATLKIQPSEPRDSAVYFCASGLFTGTGVTEAFFGQGTRLTVV.